The 18 T cell receptor beta chains reported below all come from one sample, sequenced in a study of T cell responses to AZD1222 COVID-19 vaccine. Clones were read by immunoSEQ multiplex PCR, and TCRdb kept only the in-frame ones, dropping some. This table holds about 200,000 clones, 85% to 95% found once. Sequenced material: peripheral blood, taken 28 days after the second dose of the MenACWY control vaccine. Source of these receptors: an adult who received the MenACWY meningococcal vaccine as a control.

Remarks on this clone: One junction end does not reproduce the germline sequence, and a read error may be involved. The V and J genes are TRBV12-3 or TRBV12-4 and TRBJ2-7, with D possibly called TRBD1 or TRBD2 (6 bases each). The CDR3 sequence is 12 residues long. CDR3 sequence reads: CASSPGRGTLHF. As DNA, the CDR3 is TGTGCCAGCAGCCCCGGTAGGGGGACTCTGCACTTC.

The V and J genes are TRBV29-1 and TRBJ2-2; weak D call: TRBD2 (6 bases). Germline V gene sequence: CDR1 SQVTM, CDR2 ANQGSEA. The CDR3 length is 14 residues. The V end was cut by 4 bases, the J end by 5 bases, with 14 bases between. The CDR3 region has the DNA TGCAGCGTTGGGGCTAGCGCGCGGACCGGGGAGCTGTTTTTT. Protein sequence: CSVGASARTGELFF.

CDR3 amino acids: CAWTRQGAAFF. CDR3 DNA sequence: TGTGCCTGGACCAGACAGGGGGCAGCTTTCTTT. The V and J genes are TRBV30 and TRBJ1-1, with 10 bases fitting TRBD1. Germline lookup yields CDR1 GTSNPN and CDR2 SVGIG (reference sequence). With 4 bases clipped from V and 10 bases from J, the junction kept 3 bases outside the gene matches. The CDR3 has 11 residues.

This chain connects TRBV19 to TRBJ1-1; D call uncertain. This CDR3 has 14 residues. Germline V CDR1 and CDR2: LNHDA, SQIVND (reference sequence). V was clipped by 3 bases and J by 3 bases, with 11 bases between them. This chain's CDR3 is CASSIINRDTEAFF. The CDR3 region has the DNA TGTGCCAGTAGTATTATAAACCGGGACACTGAAGCTTTCTTT.

This clone was seen more than once but under ten times. The genes are TRBV18 and TRBJ1-6, with 12 positions matching TRBD1. V lost 6 bases and J lost 7; bases outside the gene matches: 4. Germline-derived CDR1 and CDR2 are KGHSH and LQKENI. The CDR3 spans 15 residues. This chain's CDR3 is CASSLGQGANSPLHF. CDR3 sequence (DNA): TGTGCCAGCTCGCTGGGACAGGGGGCGAATTCACCCCTCCACTTT.

This clone was detected once. The chain employs TRBV3-1 (or the pseudogene TRBV3-2) and TRBJ1-3; tentatively, D is TRBD1 (5 bases). The CDR3 runs to 16 residues. Germline V gene lookup returns CDR1 LGHDT and CDR2 YNNKEL (reference sequence). V was pared by 3 bases and J by 0 bases, with 12 bases between. For the CDR3, the DNA is TGTGCCAGCAGCCATCTGATAACAGGCTCTGGAAACACCATATATTTT. Translation gives CASSHLITGSGNTIYF.

V gene TRBV10-3 combines with J gene TRBJ1-3, with 7 bases that match TRBD1. V trimming: 7 bases; J trimming: 3 bases; junction bases outside the gene matches: 3. The V gene's germline CDR1 is ENHRY and CDR2 SYGVKD. The CDR3 loop spans 13 amino acids. In DNA, the CDR3 is TGTGCCATCAAGGGGGCACTTGGAAACACCATATATTTT. It is translated as CAIKGALGNTIYF.

The chain combines TRBV30 with TRBJ2-5, with a weak D call TRBD2 (5 bases). The germline V gene encodes CDR1 GTSNPN and CDR2 SVGIG (reference sequence). This CDR3 contains 15 residues. The ends were cut back, 2 bases at V and 5 bases at J, with 18 bases in the middle. The CDR3 reads CAWSPFAGLGETQYF. In nucleotides, the CDR3 is TGTGCCTGGAGTCCCTTTGCGGGCCTCGGGGAGACCCAGTACTTC. Full variable domain (remainder filled in from reference TRBV30 and TRBJ2-5): SQTIHQWPATLVQPVGSPLSLECTVEGTSNPNLYWYRQAAGRGLQLLFYSVGIGQISSEVPQNLSASRPQDRQFILSSKKLLLSDSGFYLCAWSPFAGLGETQYFGPGTRLLVL.

This clone was seen once. This chain links TRBV19 with TRBJ1-3, with D perhaps TRBD1 (5 bases). Germline CDR1 reads LNHDA; CDR2 reads SQIVND (reference sequence). V was cut by 7 bases and J by 0 bases, with 10 bases left in between. The CDR3 is 14 residues long. This CDR3 reads CASMGLSSGNTIYF. DNA for the CDR3: TGTGCCAGTATGGGGCTCAGCTCTGGAAACACCATATATTTT.

The chain links TRBV6-1 to TRBJ2-1; 8 nucleotides agree with TRBD2. After removal of 2 bases from V and 4 bases from J, the junction contained 1 base not matched to a gene. Germline V gene sequence: CDR1 MNHNS, CDR2 SASEGT. This CDR3 comprises 14 residues. The DNA for the CDR3 is TGTGCCAGCAGTGAACCTAGCGGGTACAATGAGCAGTTCTTC. As protein: CASSEPSGYNEQFF.

The chain uses TRBV2 and TRBJ1-4; a weak D match, TRBD1 (6 bases). Between the trimmed V and J ends, which lost 7 bases and 6 bases, there was a span of 15 bases. CDR3 length: 14 residues. Per germline, CDR1 SNHLY and CDR2 FYNNEI. CDR3 sequence: CASIWTVGDEKLFF. CDR3 DNA: TGTGCCAGCATTTGGACAGTCGGTGATGAAAAACTGTTTTTT.

The chain links TRBV6-2 or TRBV6-3 to TRBJ1-1, with D possibly matching TRBD1 (5 bases). This CDR3 spans 14 amino acids. Trimming stripped 2 bases from V and 1 base from J, with 8 bases between. Germline V gene sequence: CDR1 MNHEY, CDR2 SVGEGT. CDR3 DNA: TGTGCCAGCAGTTACGCCGGGGGGAACACTGAAGCTTTCTTT. Protein sequence: CASSYAGGNTEAFF.

This clone was picked up one time. The gene calls are TRBV7-9 and TRBJ2-1; 12 bases align to TRBD2. Germline loops: CDR1 SEHNR, CDR2 FQNEAQ (reference sequence). The CDR3 length is 16 residues. After removal of 4 bases from V and 7 bases from J, the junction contained 8 bases not matched to a gene. The CDR3 region has the DNA TGTGCCAGCAGCTCCCGACTAGCGGGAGTGCGAAATGAGCAGTTCTTC. Residues: CASSSRLAGVRNEQFF.

V and J are TRBV24-1 and TRBJ1-2, with TRBD1 identical over 8 bases. Looked up from germline, CDR1 is KGHDR and CDR2 is SFDVKD. Trimming removed 4 bases from V and 4 bases from J; junction bases left unmatched: 10. The length of the CDR3 is 16 residues. The CDR3: CATSEGGQDRVYGYTF. CDR3 in DNA: TGTGCCACCAGTGAAGGAGGGCAGGACAGGGTCTATGGCTACACCTTC.

This chain connects TRBV6-5 to TRBJ1-2, with unresolved D. From germline, CDR1 is MNHEY and CDR2 SVGAGI. The CDR3 has 14 residues. The V gene lost 2 bases and the J gene lost 1 base, with 8 bases spanning the gap. The CDR3 DNA follows: TGTGCCAGCAGTTACGTCGGTGATAACTATGGCTACACCTTC. The encoded protein is CASSYVGDNYGYTF.

The chain links TRBV6-1 to TRBJ1-4; a possible D gene is TRBD1 (5 bases). Germline V gene lookup returns CDR1 MNHNS and CDR2 SASEGT. V dropped 1 base and J dropped 8 bases, with 11 bases sitting between them. The CDR3 contains 14 residues. As DNA, the CDR3 is TGTGCCAGCAGTGAAGGGCCAACAGGAGAAAAACTGTTTTTT. Residues: CASSEGPTGEKLFF.

CDR3 residues: CASSWGFMNTEAFF. CDR3 in DNA: TGTGCCAGCAGTTGGGGGTTCATGAACACTGAAGCTTTCTTT. The J gene is TRBJ1-1, the V gene TRBV28; possible D gene TRBD1, 5 bases. With 4 bases removed from V and 0 bases from J, the gap between germline ends came to 9 bases. There are 14 residues in the CDR3. From germline, CDR1 is MDHEN and CDR2 SYDVKM.

V usage is TRBV5-1 and J usage is TRBJ1-1, with D possibly TRBD1 on 5 matching bases. The germline V and J ends were trimmed by 3 bases and 4 bases, with 16 bases remaining between them. The CDR3 runs 15 residues. Germline V lookup: CDR1 SGHRS, CDR2 YFSETQ. The CDR3 DNA is TGCGCCAGCAGCTCCCTGGGGGGGGTAGGCACTGAAGCTTTCTTT. Its protein product is CASSSLGGVGTEAFF.